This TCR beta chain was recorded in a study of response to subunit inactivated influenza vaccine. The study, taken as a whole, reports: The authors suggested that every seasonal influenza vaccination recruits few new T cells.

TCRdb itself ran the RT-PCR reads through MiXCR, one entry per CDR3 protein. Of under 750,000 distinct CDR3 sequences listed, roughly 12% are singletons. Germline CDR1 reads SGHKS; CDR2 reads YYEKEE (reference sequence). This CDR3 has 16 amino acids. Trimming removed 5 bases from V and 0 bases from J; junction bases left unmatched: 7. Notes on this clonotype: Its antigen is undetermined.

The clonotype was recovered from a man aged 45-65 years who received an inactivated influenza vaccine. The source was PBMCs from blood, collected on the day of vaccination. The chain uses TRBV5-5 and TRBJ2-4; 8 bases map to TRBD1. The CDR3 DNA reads TGTGCCAGCAGGACGACAGGGGCCGTAGCCAAAAACATTCAGTACTTC. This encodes CASRTTGAVAKNIQYF.